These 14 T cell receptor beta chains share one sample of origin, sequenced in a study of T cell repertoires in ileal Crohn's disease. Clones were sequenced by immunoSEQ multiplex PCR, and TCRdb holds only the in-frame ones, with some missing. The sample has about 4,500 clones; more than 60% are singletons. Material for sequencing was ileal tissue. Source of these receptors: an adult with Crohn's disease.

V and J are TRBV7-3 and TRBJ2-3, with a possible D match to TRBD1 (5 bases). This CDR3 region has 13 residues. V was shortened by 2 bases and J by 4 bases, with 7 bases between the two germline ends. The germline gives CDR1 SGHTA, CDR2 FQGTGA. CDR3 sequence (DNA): TGTGCCAGCAGCTTAGAAGGGGCAGATACGCAGTATTTT. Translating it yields CASSLEGADTQYF.

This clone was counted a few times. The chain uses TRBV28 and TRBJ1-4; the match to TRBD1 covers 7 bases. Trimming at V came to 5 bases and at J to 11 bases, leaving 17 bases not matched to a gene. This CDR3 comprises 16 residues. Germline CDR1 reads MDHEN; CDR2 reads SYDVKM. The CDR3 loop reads CASSPQRQGPTGKLFF. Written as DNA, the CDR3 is TGTGCCAGCAGTCCCCAAAGACAGGGTCCAACGGGTAAACTGTTTTTT.

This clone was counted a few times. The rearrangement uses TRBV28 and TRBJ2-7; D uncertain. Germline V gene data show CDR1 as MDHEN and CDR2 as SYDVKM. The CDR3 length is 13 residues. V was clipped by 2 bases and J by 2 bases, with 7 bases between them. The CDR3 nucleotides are TGTGCCAGCAGTTTACAACTACCCTACGAGCAGTACTTC. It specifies CASSLQLPYEQYF.

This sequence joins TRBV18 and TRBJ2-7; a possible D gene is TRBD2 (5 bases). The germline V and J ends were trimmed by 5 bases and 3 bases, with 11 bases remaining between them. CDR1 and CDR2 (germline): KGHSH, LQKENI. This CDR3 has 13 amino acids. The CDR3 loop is CASSLSRGYEQYF. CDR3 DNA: TGTGCCAGCTCATTATCTCGGGGCTACGAGCAGTACTTC. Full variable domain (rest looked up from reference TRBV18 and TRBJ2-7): NAGVMQNPRHLVRRRGQEARLRCSPMKGHSHVYWYRQLPEEGLKFMVYLQKENIIDESGMPKERFSAEFPKEGPSILRIQQVVRGDSAAYFCASSLSRGYEQYFGPGTRLTVT.

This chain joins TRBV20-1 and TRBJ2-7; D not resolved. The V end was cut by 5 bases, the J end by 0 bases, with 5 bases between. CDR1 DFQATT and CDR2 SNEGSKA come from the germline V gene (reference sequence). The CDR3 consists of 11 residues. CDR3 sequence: CSAGHSYEQYF. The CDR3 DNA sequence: TGCAGTGCTGGCCACTCCTACGAGCAGTACTTC.

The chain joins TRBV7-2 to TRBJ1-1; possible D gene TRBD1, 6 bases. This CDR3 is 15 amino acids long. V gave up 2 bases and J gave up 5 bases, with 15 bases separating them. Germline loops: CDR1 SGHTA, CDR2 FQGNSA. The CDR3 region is CASSLFAGARTEAFF. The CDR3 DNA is TGTGCCAGCAGCTTATTTGCAGGGGCCAGGACTGAAGCTTTCTTT.

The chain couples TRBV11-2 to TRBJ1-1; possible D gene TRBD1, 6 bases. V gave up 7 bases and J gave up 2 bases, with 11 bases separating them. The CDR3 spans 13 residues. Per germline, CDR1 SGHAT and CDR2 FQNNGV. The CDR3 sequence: CASNLQGNTEAFF. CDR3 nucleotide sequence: TGTGCCAGCAACCTACAGGGAAACACTGAAGCTTTCTTT.

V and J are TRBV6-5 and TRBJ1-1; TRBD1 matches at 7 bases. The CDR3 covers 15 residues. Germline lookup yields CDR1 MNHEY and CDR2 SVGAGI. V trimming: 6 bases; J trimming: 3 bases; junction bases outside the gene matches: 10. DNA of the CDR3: TGTGCCAGCAGACGAACCTACAGGGGAGACACTGAAGCTTTCTTT. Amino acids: CASRRTYRGDTEAFF.

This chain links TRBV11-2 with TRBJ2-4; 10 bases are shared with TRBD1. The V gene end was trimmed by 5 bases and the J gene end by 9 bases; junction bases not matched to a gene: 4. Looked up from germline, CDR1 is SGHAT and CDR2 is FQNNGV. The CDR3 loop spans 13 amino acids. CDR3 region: CASSPGQGGIQYF. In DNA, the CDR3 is TGTGCCAGCAGCCCCGGACAGGGGGGCATTCAGTACTTC.

Here the CDR3 reads CASSESSGGAREQYF. The CDR3 DNA reads TGTGCCAGCAGTGAATCTAGCGGGGGGGCGAGGGAGCAGTACTTC. The chain uses TRBV6-1 and TRBJ2-7; 12 bases are a match to TRBD2. CDR1 is MNHNS and CDR2 is SASEGT in the germline V gene. The junction had 6 bases not matched to a gene; V was cut back by 2 bases and J by 7 bases. The CDR3 is 15 amino acids.

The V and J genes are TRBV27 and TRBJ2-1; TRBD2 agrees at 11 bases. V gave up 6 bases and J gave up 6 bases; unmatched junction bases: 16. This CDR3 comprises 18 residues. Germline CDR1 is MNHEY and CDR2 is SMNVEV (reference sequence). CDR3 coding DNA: TGTGCCAGCAGCTCAATATACCTCACTAGCGGGAGATCCAATGAGCAGTTCTTC. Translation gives CASSSIYLTSGRSNEQFF.

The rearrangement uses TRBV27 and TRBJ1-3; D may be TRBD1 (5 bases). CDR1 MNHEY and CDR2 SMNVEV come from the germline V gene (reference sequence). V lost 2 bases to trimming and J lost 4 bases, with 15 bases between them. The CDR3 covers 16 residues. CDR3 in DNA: TGTGCCAGCAGTTTAGGGTCGGTGGGGCCAGGAAACACCATATATTTT. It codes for CASSLGSVGPGNTIYF.

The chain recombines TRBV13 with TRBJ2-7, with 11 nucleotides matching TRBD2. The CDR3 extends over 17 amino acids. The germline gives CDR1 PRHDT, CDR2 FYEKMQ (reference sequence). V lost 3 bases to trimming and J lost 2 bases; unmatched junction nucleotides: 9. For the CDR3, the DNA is TGTGCCAGCAGCTTTACTAGCGGGAGCGGGTTAACCTACGAGCAGTACTTC. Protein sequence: CASSFTSGSGLTYEQYF.

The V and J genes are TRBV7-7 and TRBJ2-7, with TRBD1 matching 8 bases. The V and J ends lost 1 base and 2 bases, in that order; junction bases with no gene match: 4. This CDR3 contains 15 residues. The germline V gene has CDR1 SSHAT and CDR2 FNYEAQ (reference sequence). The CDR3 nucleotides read TGTGCCAGCAGCTTAGAACAGGGGGGAGCCTACGAGCAGTACTTC. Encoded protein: CASSLEQGGAYEQYF.